A selection of T cell receptor beta chains follows, all from one sample in a study of CD8 T cells in ankylosing spondylitis. Via MiXCR, TCRdb re-called the 5' RACE reads, giving one row per CDR3 protein. This table has roughly 700,000 distinct CDR3 sequences, roughly 19% appearing once. Input material: blood, either unsorted or a sorted T cell fraction (not recorded which). These receptor sequences come from a male donor with ankylosing spondylitis. CDR3s include the opening cysteine and the closing phenylalanine or tryptophan. A D gene is named only where the DNA matches it firmly. The size entry is marked missing in some rows and otherwise reads once, few, many or a size class.

D	size	V	length	J	CDR3	DNA
-	-	TRBV5-6	16	TRBJ2-1	CASSLAPASAYNEQFF	TGTGCCAGCAGCTTGGCCCCTGCCAGCGCCTACAATGAGCAGTTCTTC
-	-	TRBV29-1	11	TRBJ2-2	CSGSFTGELFF	TGCAGCGGGAGTTTCACCGGGGAGCTGTTTTTT
-	-	TRBV7-9	13	TRBJ2-7	CASSDSGVGEQYF	TGTGCCAGCAGTGACTCCGGGGTTGGCGAGCAGTACTTC
-	-	TRBV5-6	16	TRBJ2-4	CASSSKGVGAKNIQYF	TGTGCCAGCAGCTCCAAGGGTGTGGGAGCCAAAAACATTCAGTACTTC
TRBD2	few	TRBV6-2/TRBV6-3	16	TRBJ2-1	CASSYSSAGGGNEQFF	TGTGCCAGCAGTTACTCCTCTGCGGGAGGAGGCAATGAGCAGTTCTTC
-	-	TRBV4-3	16	TRBJ2-7	CASSQGTGASSYEQYF	TGCGCCAGCAGCCAAGGAACCGGCGCCAGCTCCTACGAGCAGTACTTC
TRBD2	-	TRBV11-2	14	TRBJ2-1	CASSLTAGAGEQFF	TGTGCCAGCAGCCTTACGGCGGGAGCGGGTGAGCAGTTCTTC
-	few	TRBV14	13	TRBJ2-3	CASSQGHGFTQYF	TGTGCCAGCAGCCAAGGTCACGGTTTTACGCAGTATTTT
-	-	TRBV7-8	16	TRBJ1-5	CASSLGPRGSNQPQHF	TGTGCCAGCAGCTTAGGGCCAAGAGGTAGCAATCAGCCCCAGCATTTT
TRBD2	-	TRBV12-3/TRBV12-4	14	TRBJ2-5	CASITSAGAETQYF	TGTGCCAGCATCACCTCAGCGGGAGCAGAGACCCAGTACTTC
-	-	TRBV20-1	16	TRBJ2-4	CSARGYEAKDQNIQYF	TGCAGTGCTAGGGGGTACGAGGCCAAAGACCAAAACATTCAGTACTTC
-	-	TRBV12-3/TRBV12-4	13	TRBJ1-1	CASSFRRGTEAFF	TGTGCCAGCAGTTTCCGCCGGGGCACTGAAGCTTTCTTT
TRBD2	many	TRBV7-2	16	TRBJ2-2	CASSGSGRPSSGELFF	TGTGCCAGCAGCGGTAGCGGGAGGCCCTCTTCCGGGGAGCTGTTTTTT
TRBD2	-	TRBV20-1	14	TRBJ2-5	CSARPTSGRETQYF	TGCAGTGCTAGACCAACTAGCGGGAGGGAGACCCAGTACTTC
TRBD1	-	TRBV10-3	19	TRBJ2-1	CAIMALDRGGVVSYNEQFF	TGTGCCATCATGGCTTTGGACAGGGGTGGAGTGGTGTCCTACAATGAGCAGTTCTTC
-	-	TRBV30	14	TRBJ1-4	CAWSEGSKNEKLFF	TGTGCCTGGAGTGAGGGCAGTAAAAATGAAAAACTGTTTTTT
-	-	TRBV20-1	13	TRBJ2-1	CSASWGTHNEQFF	TGCAGTGCTAGTTGGGGAACGCACAATGAGCAGTTCTTC
TRBD2	few	TRBV29-1	16	TRBJ2-1	CSVVVAGVLSSNEQFF	TGCAGCGTTGTAGTAGCGGGGGTCCTCTCGAGCAATGAGCAGTTCTTC
-	few	TRBV5-1	16	TRBJ1-4	CASSLAGQKGNEKLFF	TGCGCCAGCAGCTTGGCCGGACAGAAGGGTAATGAAAAACTGTTTTTT
TRBD1	few	TRBV11-2	14	TRBJ1-2	CASRTGGGNYGYTF	TGTGCCAGCAGAACAGGGGGCGGGAACTATGGCTACACCTTC
-	-	TRBV6-5	16	TRBJ2-3	CASSYSRQASTDTQYF	TGTGCCAGCAGTTACTCGAGGCAGGCGAGCACAGATACGCAGTATTTT
TRBD1	-	TRBV7-2	13	TRBJ1-1	CATGGQLNTEAFF	TGTGCCACCGGGGGACAGTTGAACACTGAAGCTTTCTTT
-	-	TRBV5-1	14	TRBJ2-2	CASSLNWGTGELFF	TGCGCCAGCAGCTTGAACTGGGGCACCGGGGAGCTGTTTTTT
TRBD1	few	TRBV29-1	15	TRBJ1-4	CSVGGGGTDNEKLFF	TGCAGCGTTGGGGGGGGCGGGACAGATAATGAAAAACTGTTTTTT
-	few	TRBV12-3/TRBV12-4	15	TRBJ2-5	CASSLQTGTLETQYF	TGTGCCAGCAGCCTCCAAACCGGGACATTAGAGACCCAGTACTTC
TRBD2	-	TRBV28	15	TRBJ2-1	CASNGLAGVDNEQFF	TGTGCCAGCAACGGACTAGCGGGAGTAGACAATGAGCAGTTCTTC
-	few	TRBV7-6	15	TRBJ1-5	CASSLTGGSDQPQHF	TGTGCCAGCAGCTTAACCGGCGGTAGCGATCAGCCCCAGCATTTT
-	-	TRBV12-3/TRBV12-4	12	TRBJ2-3	CASTPGVNTQFF	TGTGCCAGCACTCCCGGGGTAAATACGCAGTTTTTT
-	few	TRBV5-5	16	TRBJ1-6	CASSLSRVTLNSPLHF	TGTGCCAGCAGCTTGTCCAGGGTTACTCTTAATTCACCCCTCCACTTT
TRBD2	-	TRBV4-3	15	TRBJ2-5	CASSQDVGEGETQYF	TGCGCCAGCAGCCAAGATGTGGGGGAGGGAGAGACCCAGTACTTC
TRBD1	few	TRBV15	17	TRBJ2-3	CATSRTPGQTYTDTQYF	TGTGCCACCAGCAGAACACCGGGACAGACCTACACAGATACGCAGTATTTT
-	-	TRBV28	15	TRBJ1-3	CASSLPPHSGNTIYF	TGTGCCAGCAGTTTGCCCCCCCACTCTGGAAACACCATATATTTT
TRBD2	once	TRBV9	15	TRBJ2-1	CASSVTSGGVYEQFF	TGTGCCAGCAGCGTAACTAGCGGGGGGGTCTATGAGCAGTTCTTC
-	-	TRBV4-1	16	TRBJ1-5	CASSQGLVGGNQPQHF	TGCGCCAGCAGCCAAGGACTGGTAGGGGGCAATCAGCCCCAGCATTTT
-	few	TRBV5-1	15	TRBJ1-2	CASSLGTKNNYGYTF	TGCGCCAGCAGCTTAGGGACAAAGAATAACTATGGCTACACCTTC
-	few	TRBV5-1	16	TRBJ1-1	CASSLPSDRSNTEAFF	TGCGCCAGCAGCTTGCCGTCGGACCGATCAAACACTGAAGCTTTCTTT
-	-	TRBV2	15	TRBJ2-3	CASSEIQPLTDTQYF	TGTGCCAGCAGTGAGATTCAACCACTCACAGATACGCAGTATTTT
TRBD2	-	TRBV5-1	15	TRBJ2-1	CASSLGRREGRQQFF	TGCGCCAGCAGCTTGGGGAGGCGGGAGGGCCGGCAGCAGTTCTTC
TRBD2	-	TRBV9	16	TRBJ2-1	CASSVLASGPYNEQFF	TGTGCCAGCAGCGTATTGGCTAGCGGGCCATACAATGAGCAGTTCTTC
-	few	TRBV7-9	12	TRBJ1-1	CASSPGGPEAFF	TGTGCCAGCAGCCCGGGCGGTCCTGAAGCTTTCTTT
TRBD2	once	TRBV20-1	15	TRBJ2-7	CSARGRLAETYEQYF	TGCAGTGCTAGGGGTAGACTAGCGGAAACCTACGAGCAGTACTTC
TRBD2	few	TRBV2	14	TRBJ2-1	CASSAGRRANEQFF	TGTGCCAGCAGTGCCGGGAGGCGGGCCAATGAGCAGTTCTTC
TRBD2	few	TRBV20-1	15	TRBJ2-2	CSARPSGRASGELFF	TGCAGTGCTAGACCGAGCGGGAGGGCATCCGGGGAGCTGTTTTTT
-	-	TRBV18	14	TRBJ1-5	CASSQAQGKQPQHF	TGTGCCAGCTCACAAGCCCAGGGGAAACAGCCCCAGCATTTT
TRBD2	few	TRBV7-8	16	TRBJ2-1	CASSSLGGDNYNEQFF	TGTGCCAGCAGCTCGCTCGGGGGGGACAACTACAATGAGCAGTTCTTC
TRBD1	few	TRBV20-1	15	TRBJ1-3	CSATPLWTGGYTIYF	TGCAGTGCCACGCCCCTCTGGACAGGGGGCTACACCATATATTTT
TRBD2	few	TRBV27	16	TRBJ2-1	CASSKGTSGRYNEQFF	TGTGCCAGCAGTAAGGGGACTAGCGGACGTTACAATGAGCAGTTCTTC
-	few	TRBV27	14	TRBJ2-7	CASSLSGATYEQYF	TGTGCCAGCAGTCTAAGCGGAGCCACCTACGAGCAGTACTTC
-	few	TRBV28	15	TRBJ2-1	CASSPAPGIYNEQFF	TGTGCCAGCAGTCCCGCCCCGGGGATATACAATGAGCAGTTCTTC
-	-	TRBV10-3	18	TRBJ2-2	CAHPAGSGAPTNTGELFF	TGTGCCCACCCGGCGGGATCGGGGGCCCCCACGAACACCGGGGAGCTGTTTTTT
TRBD1	-	TRBV18	16	TRBJ2-3	CASSPPSGTEGDTQYF	TGTGCCAGCTCACCACCCTCCGGGACAGAGGGAGATACGCAGTATTTT